The clone carrying this T cell receptor (beta chain) showed up just once. Measured with immunoSEQ multiplex PCR; TCRdb has only the in-frame clones, and not every one. Of approximately 51,000 clones listed, around 93% are singletons. This record belongs to a study of T cell changes during pregnancy in multiple sclerosis. The origin of this receptor is a female donor with multiple sclerosis, enrolled in a pregnancy study. The sequencing here drew on peripheral blood, taken in the second trimester of pregnancy.

CDR3 loop: CASSLGASAITDTQYF. CDR3 DNA sequence: TGTGCCAGCAGTTTAGGGGCTAGCGCTATCACAGATACGCAGTATTTT. This chain joins TRBV27 and TRBJ2-3, with D tentatively TRBD2 (6 bases). This CDR3 contains 16 residues. From germline, CDR1 is MNHEY and CDR2 SMNVEV (reference sequence). Trimming cost V 2 bases and J 2 bases, with 14 bases left between them.